This T cell receptor (beta chain) came from a study of blood T cell repertoires in COVID-19. Study-level information: PBMCs, B-cell-depleted T cells, or T cells provided the cDNA or gDNA that made up the material.

This CDR3 is 14 amino acids long. V trimming: 5 bases; J trimming: 4 bases; junction bases outside the gene matches: 8. The V gene's germline CDR1 is SQVTM and CDR2 ANQGSEA. The authors' processing: Estimation of nucleated cell counts was performed using reference gene primer amplification. Assay used: immunoSEQ multiplex PCR; TCRdb lists only in-frame clones, some missing. The V and J calls and clone size are taken from that table; D and trimming were inferred from the DNA. Among more than 100,000 clones listed, 88% were seen once. The receptor comes from a human donor in a cohort sampled during active COVID-19. Sample: peripheral blood. The chain employs TRBV29-1 and TRBJ1-2; TRBD1 agrees at 9 bases. CDR3 sequence reads: CSVIGQGQVYGYTF. Here the CDR3 DNA reads TGCAGCGTTATCGGACAGGGGCAGGTCTATGGCTACACCTTC.